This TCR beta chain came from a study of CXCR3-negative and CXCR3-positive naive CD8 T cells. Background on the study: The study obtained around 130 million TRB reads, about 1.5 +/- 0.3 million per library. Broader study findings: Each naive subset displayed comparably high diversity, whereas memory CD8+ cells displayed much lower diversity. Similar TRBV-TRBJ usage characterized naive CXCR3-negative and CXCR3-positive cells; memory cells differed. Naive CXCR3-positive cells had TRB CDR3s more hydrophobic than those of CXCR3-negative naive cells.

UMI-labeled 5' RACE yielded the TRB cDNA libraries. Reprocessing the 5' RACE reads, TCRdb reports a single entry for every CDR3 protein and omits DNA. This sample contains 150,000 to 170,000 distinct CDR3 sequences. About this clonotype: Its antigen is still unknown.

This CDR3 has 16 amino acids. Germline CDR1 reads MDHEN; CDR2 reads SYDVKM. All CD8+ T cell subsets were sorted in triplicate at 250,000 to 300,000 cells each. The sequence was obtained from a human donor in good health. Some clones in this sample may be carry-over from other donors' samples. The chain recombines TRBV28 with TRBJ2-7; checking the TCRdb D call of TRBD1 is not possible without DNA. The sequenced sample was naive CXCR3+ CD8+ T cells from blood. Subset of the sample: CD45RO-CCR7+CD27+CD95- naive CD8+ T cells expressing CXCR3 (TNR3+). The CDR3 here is CASSSPRTGISYEQYF.